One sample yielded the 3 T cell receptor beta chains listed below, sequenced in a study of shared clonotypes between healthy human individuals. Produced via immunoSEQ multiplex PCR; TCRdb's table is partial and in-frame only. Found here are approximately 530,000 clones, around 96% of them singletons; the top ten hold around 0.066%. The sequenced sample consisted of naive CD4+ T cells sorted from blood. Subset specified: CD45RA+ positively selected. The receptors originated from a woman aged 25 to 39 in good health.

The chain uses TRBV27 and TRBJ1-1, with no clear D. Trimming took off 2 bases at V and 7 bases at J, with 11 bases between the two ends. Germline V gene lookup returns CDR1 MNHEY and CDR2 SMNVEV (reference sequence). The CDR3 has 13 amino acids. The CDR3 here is CASSLRISDEAFF. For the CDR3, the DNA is TGTGCCAGCAGTTTAAGAATTTCGGATGAAGCTTTCTTT.

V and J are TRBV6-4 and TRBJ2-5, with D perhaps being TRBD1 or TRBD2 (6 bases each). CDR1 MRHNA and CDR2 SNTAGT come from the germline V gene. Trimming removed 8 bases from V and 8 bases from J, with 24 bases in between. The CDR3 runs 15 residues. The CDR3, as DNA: TGTGCCAGCGGGGGGATGGGACACCCACCGAAAACCCAGTACTTC. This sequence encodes CASGGMGHPPKTQYF.

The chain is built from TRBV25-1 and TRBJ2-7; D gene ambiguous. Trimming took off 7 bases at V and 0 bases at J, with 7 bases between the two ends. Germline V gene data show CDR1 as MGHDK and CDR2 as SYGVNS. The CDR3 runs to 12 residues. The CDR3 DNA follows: TGTGCCAGCAACAGAAACTCCTACGAGCAGTACTTC. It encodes CASNRNSYEQYF.